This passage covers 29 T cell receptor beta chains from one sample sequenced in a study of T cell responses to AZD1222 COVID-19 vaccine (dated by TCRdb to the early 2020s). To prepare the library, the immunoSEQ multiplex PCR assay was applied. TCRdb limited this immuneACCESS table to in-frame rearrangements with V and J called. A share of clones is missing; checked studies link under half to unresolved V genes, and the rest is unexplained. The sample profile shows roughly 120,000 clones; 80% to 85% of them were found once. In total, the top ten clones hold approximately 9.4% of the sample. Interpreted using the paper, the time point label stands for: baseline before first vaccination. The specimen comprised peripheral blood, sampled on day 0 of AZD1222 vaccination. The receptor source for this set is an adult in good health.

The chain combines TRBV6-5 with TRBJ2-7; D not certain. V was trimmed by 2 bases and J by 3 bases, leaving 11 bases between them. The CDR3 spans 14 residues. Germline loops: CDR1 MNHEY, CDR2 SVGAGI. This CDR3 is CASSYGDSGYEQYF. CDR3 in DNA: TGTGCCAGCAGTTACGGAGATTCGGGCTACGAGCAGTACTTC.

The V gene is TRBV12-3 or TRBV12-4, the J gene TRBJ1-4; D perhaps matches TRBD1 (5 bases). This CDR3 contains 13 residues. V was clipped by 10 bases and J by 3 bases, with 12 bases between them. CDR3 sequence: CAILLGANEKLFF. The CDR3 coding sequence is TGTGCCATCCTTCTGGGGGCTAATGAAAAACTGTTTTTT.

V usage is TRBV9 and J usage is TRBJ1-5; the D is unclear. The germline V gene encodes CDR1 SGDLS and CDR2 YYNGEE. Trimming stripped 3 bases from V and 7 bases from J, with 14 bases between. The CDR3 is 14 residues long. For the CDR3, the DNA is TGTGCCAGCAGCGCGGGCCAAGTGGGGCAGCCCCAGCATTTT. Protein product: CASSAGQVGQPQHF. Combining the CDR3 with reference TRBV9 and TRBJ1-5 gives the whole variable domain DSGVTQTPKHLITATGQRVTLRCSPRSGDLSVYWYQQSLDQGLQFLIQYYNGEERAKGNILERFSAQQFPDLHSELNLSSLELGDSALYFCASSAGQVGQPQHFGDGTRLSIL.

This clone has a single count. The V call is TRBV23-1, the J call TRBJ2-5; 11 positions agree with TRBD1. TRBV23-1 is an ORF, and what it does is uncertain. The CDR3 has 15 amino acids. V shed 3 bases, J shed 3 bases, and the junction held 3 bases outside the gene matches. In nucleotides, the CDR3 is TGCGCCAGCAGTCATTCGGGACAGGGGGAAGAGACCCAGTACTTC. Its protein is CASSHSGQGEETQYF.

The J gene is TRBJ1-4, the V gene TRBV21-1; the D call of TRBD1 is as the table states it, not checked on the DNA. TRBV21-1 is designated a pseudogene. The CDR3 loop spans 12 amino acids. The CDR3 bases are TGTGCCAGCCGGACAGGGCCTGAAAAACTGTTTTTT. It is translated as CASRTGPEKLFF.

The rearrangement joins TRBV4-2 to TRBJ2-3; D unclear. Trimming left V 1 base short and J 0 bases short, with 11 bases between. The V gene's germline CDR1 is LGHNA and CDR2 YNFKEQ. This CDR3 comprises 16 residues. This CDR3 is CASSQGPTWSTDTQYF. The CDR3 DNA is TGTGCCAGCAGCCAAGGCCCGACTTGGAGCACAGATACGCAGTATTTT.

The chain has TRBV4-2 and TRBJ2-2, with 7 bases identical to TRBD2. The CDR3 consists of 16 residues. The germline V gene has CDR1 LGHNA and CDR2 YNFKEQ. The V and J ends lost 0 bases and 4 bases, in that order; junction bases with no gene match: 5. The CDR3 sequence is CASSQDRAGPTGELFF. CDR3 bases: TGTGCCAGCAGCCAAGATCGAGCGGGGCCCACCGGGGAGCTGTTTTTT.

CDR3 coding DNA: TGTGCCAGCAGTTTAAATTCGGGAAACACCATATATTTT. The encoded protein is CASSLNSGNTIYF. The chain links TRBV12-3 or TRBV12-4 to TRBJ1-3; no clear D gene. This CDR3 region has 13 residues. V lost 2 bases to trimming and J lost 4 bases, with 6 bases between them.

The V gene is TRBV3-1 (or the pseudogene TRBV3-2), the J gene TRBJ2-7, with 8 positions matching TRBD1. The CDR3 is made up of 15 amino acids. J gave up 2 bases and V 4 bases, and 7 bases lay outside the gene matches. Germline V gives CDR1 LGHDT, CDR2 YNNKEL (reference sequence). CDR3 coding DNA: TGTGCCAGCAGCCCTAGGACAGGGTTAACCTACGAGCAGTACTTC. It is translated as CASSPRTGLTYEQYF.

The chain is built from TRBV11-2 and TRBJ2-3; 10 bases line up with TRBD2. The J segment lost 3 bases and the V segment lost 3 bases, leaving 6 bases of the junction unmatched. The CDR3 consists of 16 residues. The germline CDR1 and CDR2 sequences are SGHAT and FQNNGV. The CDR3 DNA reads TGTGCCAGCAGCTTCCTAGCGGGAGCTAGGACAGATACGCAGTATTTT. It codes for CASSFLAGARTDTQYF.

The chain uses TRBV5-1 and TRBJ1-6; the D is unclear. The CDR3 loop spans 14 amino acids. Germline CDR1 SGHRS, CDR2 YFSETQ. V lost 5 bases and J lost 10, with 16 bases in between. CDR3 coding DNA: TGCGCCAGCAGAGCCGGGCAAGAGGGCTCACCCCTCCACTTT. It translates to CASRAGQEGSPLHF. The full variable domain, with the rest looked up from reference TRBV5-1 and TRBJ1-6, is KAGVTQTPRYLIKTRGQQVTLSCSPISGHRSVSWYQQTPGQGLQFLFEYFSETQRNKGNFPGRFSGRQFSNSRSEMNVSTLELGDSALYLCASRAGQEGSPLHFGNGTRLTVT.

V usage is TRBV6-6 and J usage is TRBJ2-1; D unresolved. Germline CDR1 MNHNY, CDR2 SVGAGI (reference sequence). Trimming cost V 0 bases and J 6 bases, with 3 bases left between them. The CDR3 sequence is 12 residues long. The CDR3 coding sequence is TGTGCCAGCAGTTACTCACTCAATGAGCAGTTCTTC. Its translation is CASSYSLNEQFF.

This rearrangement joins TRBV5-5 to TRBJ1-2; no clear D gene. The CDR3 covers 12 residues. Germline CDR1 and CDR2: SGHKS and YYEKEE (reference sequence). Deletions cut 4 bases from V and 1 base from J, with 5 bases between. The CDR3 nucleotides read TGTGCCAGCAGCGGGTATAACTATGGCTACACCTTC. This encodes CASSGYNYGYTF. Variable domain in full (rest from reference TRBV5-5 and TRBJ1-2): DAGVTQSPTHLIKTRGQQVTLRCSPISGHKSVSWYQQVLGQGPQFIFQYYEKEERGRGNFPDRFSARQFPNYSSELNVNALLLGDSALYLCASSGYNYGYTFGSGTRLTVV.

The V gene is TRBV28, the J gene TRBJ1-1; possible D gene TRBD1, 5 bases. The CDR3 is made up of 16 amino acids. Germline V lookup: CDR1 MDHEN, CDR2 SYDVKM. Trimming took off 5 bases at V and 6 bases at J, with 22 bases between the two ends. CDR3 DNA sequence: TGTGCCAGCAGTCCACCTTACTCAGGGAGTCGGGCTGAAGCTTTCTTT. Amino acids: CASSPPYSGSRAEAFF.

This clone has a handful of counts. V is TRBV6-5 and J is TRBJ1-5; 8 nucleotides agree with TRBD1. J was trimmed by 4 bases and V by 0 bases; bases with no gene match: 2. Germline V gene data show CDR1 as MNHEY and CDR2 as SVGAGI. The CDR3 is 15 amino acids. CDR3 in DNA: TGTGCCAGCAGTTACTCCCAGGGGGCTAATCAGCCCCAGCATTTT. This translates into CASSYSQGANQPQHF.

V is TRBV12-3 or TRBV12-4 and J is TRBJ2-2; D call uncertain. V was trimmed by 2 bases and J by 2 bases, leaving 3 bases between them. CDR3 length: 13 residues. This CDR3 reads CASSLRNTGELFF. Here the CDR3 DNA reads TGTGCCAGCAGTTTACGAAACACCGGGGAGCTGTTTTTT.

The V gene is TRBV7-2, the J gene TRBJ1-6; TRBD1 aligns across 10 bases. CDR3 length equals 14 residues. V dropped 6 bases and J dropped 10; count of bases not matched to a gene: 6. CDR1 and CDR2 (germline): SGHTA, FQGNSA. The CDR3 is CASSIDRGQSPLHF. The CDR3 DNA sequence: TGTGCCAGCAGTATCGACAGGGGGCAATCACCCCTCCACTTT.

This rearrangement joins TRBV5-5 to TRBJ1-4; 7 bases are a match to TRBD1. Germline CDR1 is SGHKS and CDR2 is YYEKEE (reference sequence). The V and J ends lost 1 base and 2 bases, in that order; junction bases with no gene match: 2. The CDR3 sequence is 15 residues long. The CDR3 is CASSLTGVTNEKLFF. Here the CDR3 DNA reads TGTGCCAGCAGCTTGACAGGGGTGACTAATGAAAAACTGTTTTTT.

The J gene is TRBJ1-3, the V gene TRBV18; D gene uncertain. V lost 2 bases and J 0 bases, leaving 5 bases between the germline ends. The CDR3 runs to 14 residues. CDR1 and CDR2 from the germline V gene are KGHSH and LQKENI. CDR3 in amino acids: CASSPFDSGNTIYF. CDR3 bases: TGTGCCAGCTCACCATTCGACTCTGGAAACACCATATATTTT.

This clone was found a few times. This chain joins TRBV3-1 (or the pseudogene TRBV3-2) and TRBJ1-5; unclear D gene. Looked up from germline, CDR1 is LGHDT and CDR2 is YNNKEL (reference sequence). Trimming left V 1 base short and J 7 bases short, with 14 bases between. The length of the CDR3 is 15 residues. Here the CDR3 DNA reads TGTGCCAGCAGCCAAGGAACACGGGGTGGGCAGCCCCAGCATTTT. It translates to CASSQGTRGGQPQHF.

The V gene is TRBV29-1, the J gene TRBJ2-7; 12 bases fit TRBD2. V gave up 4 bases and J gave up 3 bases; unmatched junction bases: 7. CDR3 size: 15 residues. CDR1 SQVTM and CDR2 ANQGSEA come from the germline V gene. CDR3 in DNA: TGCAGCGTTGCCCCTAGCGGGAGGGCCCGCTACGAGCAGTACTTC. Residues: CSVAPSGRARYEQYF.

CDR3 nucleotide sequence: TGCGCCAGCAGTGATGGACTAGCGGGAGCTCACACCGGGGAGCTGTTTTTT. Amino acid sequence: CASSDGLAGAHTGELFF. V and J are TRBV10-2 and TRBJ2-2; the match to TRBD2 covers 13 bases. The CDR3 is made up of 17 amino acids. Germline CDR1 WSHSY, CDR2 SAAADI. The J segment lost 3 bases and the V segment lost 3 bases, leaving 4 bases of the junction unmatched.

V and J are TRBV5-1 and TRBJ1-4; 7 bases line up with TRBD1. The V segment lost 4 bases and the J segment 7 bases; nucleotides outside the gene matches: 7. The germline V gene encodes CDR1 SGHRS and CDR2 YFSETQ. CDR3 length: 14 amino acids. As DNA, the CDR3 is TGCGCCAGCAGCAACACAGGGGACGGTGAAAAACTGTTTTTT. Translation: CASSNTGDGEKLFF.

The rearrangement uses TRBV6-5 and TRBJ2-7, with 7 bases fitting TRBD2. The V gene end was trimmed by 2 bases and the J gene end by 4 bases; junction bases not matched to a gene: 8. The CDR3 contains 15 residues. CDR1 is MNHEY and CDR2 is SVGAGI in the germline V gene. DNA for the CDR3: TGTGCCAGCAGTTACGGCGGGGGTAGGCTTTACGAGCAGTACTTC. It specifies CASSYGGGRLYEQYF.

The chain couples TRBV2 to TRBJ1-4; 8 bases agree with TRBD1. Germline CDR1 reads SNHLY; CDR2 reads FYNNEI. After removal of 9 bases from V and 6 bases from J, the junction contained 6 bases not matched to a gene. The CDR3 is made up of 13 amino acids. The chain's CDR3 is CARSAGGHEKLFF. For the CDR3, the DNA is TGTGCCAGATCGGCAGGGGGCCATGAAAAACTGTTTTTT.

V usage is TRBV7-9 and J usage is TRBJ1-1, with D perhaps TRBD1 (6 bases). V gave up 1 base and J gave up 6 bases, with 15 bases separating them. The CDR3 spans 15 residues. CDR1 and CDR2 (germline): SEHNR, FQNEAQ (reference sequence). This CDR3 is CASSLGGGFPPEAFF. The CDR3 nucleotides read TGTGCCAGCAGCTTAGGAGGGGGATTCCCACCTGAAGCTTTCTTT.

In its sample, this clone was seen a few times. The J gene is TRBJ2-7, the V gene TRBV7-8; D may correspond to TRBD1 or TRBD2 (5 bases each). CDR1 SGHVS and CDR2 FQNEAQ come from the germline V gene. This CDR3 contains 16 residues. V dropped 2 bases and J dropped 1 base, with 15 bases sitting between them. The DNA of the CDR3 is TGTGCCAGCAGCTTATCCGGGGCCGCCTCTTCCTACGAGCAGTACTTC. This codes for CASSLSGAASSYEQYF.

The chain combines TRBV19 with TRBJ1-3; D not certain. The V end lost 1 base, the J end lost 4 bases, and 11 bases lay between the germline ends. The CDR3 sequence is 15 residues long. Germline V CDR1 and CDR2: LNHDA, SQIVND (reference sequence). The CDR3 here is CASSIGEAFGNTIYF. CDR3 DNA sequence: TGTGCCAGTAGTATAGGGGAGGCCTTCGGAAACACCATATATTTT.

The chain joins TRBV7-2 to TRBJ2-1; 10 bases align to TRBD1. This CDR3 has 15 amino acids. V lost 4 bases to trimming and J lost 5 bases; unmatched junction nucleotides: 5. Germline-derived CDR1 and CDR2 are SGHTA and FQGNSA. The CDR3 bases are TGTGCCAGCAGCTCAGACAGGGGGCGAGACAATGAGCAGTTCTTC. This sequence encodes CASSSDRGRDNEQFF.